The 26 T cell receptor beta chains given below trace back to one sample, sequenced in a study of blood T cell repertoires in COVID-19. Here immunoSEQ multiplex PCR was the method, and the copy in TCRdb shows in-frame clones only, minus some. This table holds about 200,000 clones, roughly 90% found once. Source material: peripheral blood. The receptors shown here come from a man aged 18 to 29 with active or convalescent COVID-19.

The CDR3 sequence: CASSEDSLQPNTEAFF. CDR3 coding DNA: TGTGCCAGCAGTGAGGACAGCTTACAGCCGAACACTGAAGCTTTCTTT. The genes are TRBV2 and TRBJ1-1; TRBD1 might be the D (6 bases). Germline lookup yields CDR1 SNHLY and CDR2 FYNNEI. There are 16 residues in the CDR3. V shed 3 bases and J shed 1 base, with 15 bases lying between them.

The rearrangement links TRBV7-2 to TRBJ1-1; no definite D call. The V end lost 9 bases, the J end lost 0 bases, and 5 bases lay between the germline ends. Looked up from germline, CDR1 is SGHTA and CDR2 is FQGNSA. The CDR3 runs 11 residues. The CDR3 reads CASTVNTEAFF. CDR3 DNA: TGTGCCAGTACAGTGAACACTGAAGCTTTCTTT.

The chain recombines TRBV19 with TRBJ2-3; 11 bases fit TRBD2. V shed 5 bases and J 5 bases; nucleotides not matched to a gene: 6. The CDR3 contains 15 residues. The germline CDR1 and CDR2 sequences are LNHDA and SQIVND (reference sequence). In DNA form, the CDR3 reads TGTGCCAGTAGTGCACCGGGGACTAGCGGAGATACGCAGTATTTT. This gives the protein CASSAPGTSGDTQYF.

The chain carries TRBV29-1 and TRBJ2-3; 7 nucleotides match TRBD2. V shed 6 bases and J 4 bases; nucleotides not matched to a gene: 13. Germline V gene sequence: CDR1 SQVTM, CDR2 ANQGSEA. CDR3 length equals 15 residues. CDR3 in amino acids: CSVDTSALGADTQYF. CDR3 DNA: TGCAGCGTCGACACTAGCGCCCTCGGGGCAGATACGCAGTATTTT.

This chain links TRBV19 with TRBJ1-4, with TRBD1 identical over 8 bases. V lost 3 bases, J lost 7 bases, and 10 bases stayed unmatched. This CDR3 spans 16 amino acids. Germline assignment: CDR1 LNHDA and CDR2 SQIVND (reference sequence). The DNA for the CDR3 is TGTGCCAGTAGTATCTATGACAGGGGCGTCGGTGAAAAACTGTTTTTT. Translated, it gives CASSIYDRGVGEKLFF. Full variable domain (outside the CDR3, taken from reference TRBV19 and TRBJ1-4): DGGITQSPKYLFRKEGQNVTLSCEQNLNHDAMYWYRQDPGQGLRLIYYSQIVNDFQKGDIAEGYSVSREKKESFPLTVTSAQKNPTAFYLCASSIYDRGVGEKLFFGSGTQLSVL.

This clone was picked up a small number of times. J is TRBJ2-2 and V is TRBV30; 12 nucleotides line up with TRBD1. CDR1 is GTSNPN and CDR2 is SVGIG in the germline V gene (reference sequence). The CDR3 has 14 residues. V lost 8 bases to trimming and J lost 8 bases; unmatched junction nucleotides: 9. The CDR3 DNA is TGTGCCACGGCGGGACAGGGGGCGCGAGGGGAGCTGTTTTTT. Its protein product is CATAGQGARGELFF. Supplemented by reference TRBV30 and TRBJ2-2, the full variable domain reads SQTIHQWPATLVQPVGSPLSLECTVEGTSNPNLYWYRQAAGRGLQLLFYSVGIGQISSEVPQNLSASRPQDRQFILSSKKLLLSDSGFYLCATAGQGARGELFFGEGSRLTVL.

V usage is TRBV10-2 and J usage is TRBJ1-2; D gene unclear. V was cut by 3 bases and J by 8 bases, with 16 bases left in between. CDR3 length: 14 amino acids. From germline, CDR1 is WSHSY and CDR2 SAAADI. The CDR3 reads CASSEAATGGGYTF. CDR3 nucleotides: TGCGCCAGCAGTGAAGCAGCCACGGGAGGCGGCTACACCTTC.

This chain links TRBV29-1 with TRBJ2-6; perhaps TRBD1 as D (5 bases). Germline loops: CDR1 SQVTM, CDR2 ANQGSEA. The CDR3 has 13 residues. V dropped 7 bases and J dropped 2 bases, with 9 bases sitting between them. CDR3 protein: CSAGHPGANVLTF. The CDR3 DNA is TGCAGCGCAGGACACCCTGGGGCCAACGTCCTGACTTTC.

The chain joins TRBV9 to TRBJ1-4, with TRBD1 as a possible D gene (5 bases). Germline loops: CDR1 SGDLS, CDR2 YYNGEE. The CDR3 contains 15 residues. The germline V and J ends were trimmed by 4 bases and 8 bases, with 18 bases remaining between them. The CDR3 protein is CASSPRGGVDEKLFF. In nucleotides, the CDR3 is TGTGCCAGCAGCCCCCGGGGGGGGGTAGACGAAAAACTGTTTTTT.

This chain connects TRBV18 to TRBJ1-2; 9 bases map to TRBD1. V gave up 0 bases and J gave up 4 bases; unmatched junction bases: 3. The length of the CDR3 is 15 residues. Germline V gene data show CDR1 as KGHSH and CDR2 as LQKENI. CDR3 sequence: CASSPPGTGIYGYTF. DNA of the CDR3: TGTGCCAGCTCACCACCGGGGACAGGGATCTATGGCTACACCTTC.

This chain joins TRBV30 and TRBJ2-1, with 12 bases that match TRBD1. CDR1 and CDR2 from the germline V gene are GTSNPN and SVGIG (reference sequence). The trim removed 0 bases at V and 13 bases at J, leaving 4 bases unmatched. This CDR3 region has 13 residues. In DNA form, the CDR3 reads TGTGCCTGGAGTGTGAGGGACAGGGGGCGACAGTTCTTC. Amino acids: CAWSVRDRGRQFF.

This rearrangement joins TRBV5-4 to TRBJ2-1; the match to TRBD2 covers 12 bases. Germline trimming cut 0 bases from V and 10 bases from J; bases unmatched to any gene: 8. Germline lookup yields CDR1 SGHNT and CDR2 YYREEE (reference sequence). The CDR3 has 16 amino acids. The CDR3 DNA is TGTGCCAGCAGCTTGGCCCCTAGCGGGGGGGTACAGGAGCAGTTCTTC. Its translation: CASSLAPSGGVQEQFF.

This clone was recorded only once. The chain uses TRBV29-1 and TRBJ1-2, with a weak D call TRBD1 (5 bases). The germline gives CDR1 SQVTM, CDR2 ANQGSEA. This CDR3 is 14 amino acids long. Trimming removed 0 bases at V and 7 bases at J, with 15 bases between. CDR3 sequence (DNA): TGCAGCGTTGAAGAAGGCAGGGTCTCAGGTGGCTACACCTTC. Translated, it gives CSVEEGRVSGGYTF.

This chain joins TRBV5-1 and TRBJ2-3, with TRBD2 matching over 12 bases. J was trimmed by 4 bases and V by 3 bases; bases with no gene match: 6. This CDR3 region has 16 residues. Germline-derived CDR1 and CDR2 are SGHRS and YFSETQ. CDR3 residues: CASSSSSGGASDTQYF. The DNA of the CDR3 is TGCGCCAGCAGCTCCTCTAGCGGGGGGGCTTCAGATACGCAGTATTTT.

About this clone itself: Additional DNA sequences in this sample encode the identical CDR3. V usage is TRBV2 and J usage is TRBJ1-5; 8 bases agree with TRBD1. In germline, CDR1 is SNHLY, CDR2 FYNNEI. There are 14 residues in the CDR3. With 5 bases clipped from V and 1 base from J, the junction kept 1 base outside the gene matches. Written as DNA, the CDR3 is TGTGCCAGCAGTTGGACAGGGAGCAATCAGCCCCAGCATTTT. Amino acid sequence: CASSWTGSNQPQHF.

The V and J genes are TRBV11-2 and TRBJ2-7, with a weak D call TRBD1 (5 bases). CDR1 and CDR2 from the germline V gene are SGHAT and FQNNGV. V lost 3 bases, J lost 7 bases, and 16 bases lay in between. The CDR3 loop spans 14 amino acids. The CDR3 loop is CASSFNSGLNEQYF. The CDR3, as DNA: TGTGCCAGCAGCTTTAATTCAGGGTTGAATGAGCAGTACTTC.

The chain combines TRBV7-9 with TRBJ2-1, with a weak D call TRBD1 (6 bases). V was cut by 10 bases and J by 6 bases, with 19 bases left in between. From germline, CDR1 is SEHNR and CDR2 FQNEAQ (reference sequence). This CDR3 comprises 14 residues. The CDR3 bases are TGTGCCACCCCTGAGGGGGAGTTGGTCAATGAGCAGTTCTTC. It yields the protein CATPEGELVNEQFF.

This chain links TRBV11-3 with TRBJ2-3; D gene unclear. The CDR3 is made up of 14 amino acids. Germline values: CDR1 SGHNT, CDR2 YENEEA. V dropped 2 bases and J dropped 0 bases, with 6 bases sitting between them. CDR3 DNA: TGTGCCAGCAGCTTAAGTCGGAGCACAGATACGCAGTATTTT. Translation gives CASSLSRSTDTQYF.

This sequence joins TRBV5-3 and TRBJ1-1, with D possibly matching TRBD1 (5 bases). TRBV5-3 qualifies as an ORF whose function is uncertain. The CDR3 covers 12 residues. V was pared by 3 bases and J by 5 bases, with 8 bases between. CDR3 in DNA: TGTGCCAGAAGCTCCCCAGGGACTGAAGCTTTCTTT. Translated, it gives CARSSPGTEAFF.

The chain recombines TRBV18 with TRBJ2-2, with a weak D call TRBD1 (5 bases). Per germline, CDR1 KGHSH and CDR2 LQKENI. V was clipped by 2 bases and J by 1 base, with 11 bases between them. This CDR3 has 16 amino acids. This CDR3 is CASSPVSGRNTGELFF. The CDR3 DNA reads TGTGCCAGCTCACCAGTTTCAGGGCGGAACACCGGGGAGCTGTTTTTT.

The chain links TRBV10-3 to TRBJ2-7; 8 bases map to TRBD1. Trimming at V came to 3 bases and at J to 7 bases, leaving 14 bases not matched to a gene. Germline V gives CDR1 ENHRY, CDR2 SYGVKD. The CDR3 covers 16 residues. The CDR3 protein is CAISDAPGTGPSEQYF. CDR3 in DNA: TGTGCCATCAGTGACGCCCCCGGGACAGGTCCATCGGAGCAGTACTTC.

This chain connects TRBV19 to TRBJ2-1, with 8 bases that match TRBD2. Trimming removed 5 bases from V and 6 bases from J; junction bases left unmatched: 6. There are 14 residues in the CDR3. The germline gives CDR1 LNHDA, CDR2 SQIVND (reference sequence). DNA of the CDR3: TGTGCCAGTAGTTTCCTAGCGGGTGGCAATGAGCAGTTCTTC. Protein product: CASSFLAGGNEQFF.

In its sample, this clone was seen many times. The rearrangement uses TRBV30 and TRBJ1-4, with unresolved D. The CDR3 has 13 amino acids. Per the germline V gene, CDR1 is GTSNPN and CDR2 is SVGIG (reference sequence). Trimming removed 7 bases at V and 7 bases at J, with 16 bases between. In DNA form, the CDR3 reads TGTGCCTTTAGGTCCGGGATCGGTGAAAAACTGTTTTTT. It yields the protein CAFRSGIGEKLFF.

This chain's CDR3 is CASSRNPGQGNTGELFF. CDR3 sequence (DNA): TGTGCCAGCTCACGAAATCCGGGACAGGGGAACACCGGGGAGCTGTTTTTT. The chain is built from TRBV18 and TRBJ2-2; 9 nucleotides line up with TRBD1. The J segment lost 1 base and the V segment lost 4 bases, leaving 7 bases of the junction unmatched. The germline V gene encodes CDR1 KGHSH and CDR2 LQKENI. The CDR3 length is 17 residues. The full variable domain, its missing parts supplied by reference TRBV18 and TRBJ2-2, is NAGVMQNPRHLVRRRGQEARLRCSPMKGHSHVYWYRQLPEEGLKFMVYLQKENIIDESGMPKERFSAEFPKEGPSILRIQQVVRGDSAAYFCASSRNPGQGNTGELFFGEGSRLTVL.

This clone was seen only once. This sequence joins TRBV5-1 and TRBJ2-3; 7 bases fit TRBD1. The CDR3 spans 15 residues. Germline V CDR1 and CDR2: SGHRS, YFSETQ. Trimming at V came to 5 bases and at J to 2 bases, leaving 8 bases not matched to a gene. The DNA of the CDR3 is TGCGCCAGCAGAGAACAGGGGAGCTCCACAGATACGCAGTATTTT. This codes for CASREQGSSTDTQYF.

The chain is built from TRBV6-1 and TRBJ1-4, with 7 nucleotides matching TRBD1. There are 14 residues in the CDR3. From germline, CDR1 is MNHNS and CDR2 SASEGT. The junction had 13 bases not matched to a gene; V was cut back by 4 bases and J by 14 bases. The CDR3 here is CASSAQGISTVLFF. CDR3 coding DNA: TGTGCCAGCAGTGCACAGGGGATCTCCACTGTGCTGTTTTTT.